The following is a T cell receptor (beta chain) sequence with its context. The antigen is unknown. Alongside a J-beta primer mix, a sample-barcoded 5' primer served in a second PCR lasting about 7 to 11 cycles. TCRdb called the 5' RACE reads again in MiXCR, with one record for every CDR3 protein. The data contain fewer than 900,000 distinct CDR3 sequences, around 40% of them singletons. This CDR3 region has 12 residues. Germline V gives CDR1 WSHSY, CDR2 SAAADI. With 6 bases removed from V and 5 bases from J, the gap between germline ends came to 11 bases. These data originate in a study of blood T cells in healthy people across ages. Study-wide results and limits: In long-lived donors, naive CD4+ cell counts and diversity exceeded those of aged donors. The fall in TCR beta diversity per million T cells was roughly linear with age.

Drawing of peripheral blood yielded ten milliliters from each donor. Material for sequencing was blood. The sequence derives from a woman in her sixties in good health. This chain links TRBV10-2 with TRBJ2-7; D is ambiguous. This chain's CDR3 is CASSHGDHEQYF. The CDR3 coding sequence is TGCGCCAGCAGCCACGGCGACCACGAGCAGTACTTC.